What follows are 2 T cell receptor beta chains derived from one specimen sequenced in a study of blood T cell repertoires in COVID-19. Clones were sequenced by immunoSEQ multiplex PCR, and TCRdb holds only the in-frame ones, with some missing. The sample holds 300,000 or so clones, around 86% seen once. Sequencing was carried out using PBMCs or T cells enriched from blood (not recorded which). Receptors originate from a woman aged 18-29 years who had recovered from COVID-19.

This chain links TRBV24-1 with TRBJ1-5; TRBD1 might be the D (5 bases). The CDR3 length is 14 residues. Germline values: CDR1 KGHDR, CDR2 SFDVKD. Between the trimmed V and J ends, which lost 3 bases and 9 bases, there was a span of 14 bases. CDR3 loop: CATSDRGSIRPQHF. Here the CDR3 DNA reads TGTGCCACCAGTGATCGGGGGAGTATTCGGCCCCAGCATTTT.

The chain recombines TRBV5-3 with TRBJ2-4; maybe TRBD2 (6 bases). TRBV5-3 counts as an open reading frame of uncertain function. The CDR3 contains 17 residues. V was pared by 3 bases and J by 0 bases, with 16 bases between. The CDR3 region has the DNA TGTGCCAGAAGCTGCCACCGGGACTCTTTAGCCAAAAACATTCAGTACTTC. Translation: CARSCHRDSLAKNIQYF.